This entry describes one T cell receptor (beta chain). These data belong to a study of T cell changes during pregnancy in multiple sclerosis. Data came from immunoSEQ multiplex PCR; TCRdb stores just in-frame clones and leaves some out. This sample carries over 40,000 clones, 90% to 95% of them seen once, and the ten largest clones take roughly 2.2%. The ends lost 10 bases at V and 4 bases at J; junction bases unmatched: 2. The CDR3 is made up of 12 amino acids. From germline, CDR1 is LNHDA and CDR2 SQIVND (reference sequence). The TCR originated in a female donor with multiple sclerosis, enrolled in a pregnancy study. The sample was peripheral blood, taken in the third trimester of pregnancy. This chain uses TRBV19 with TRBJ2-5, with 11 bases identical to TRBD2. This chain's CDR3 is CATGTSGETQYF. The CDR3 nucleotides are TGTGCCACAGGGACTAGCGGAGAGACCCAGTACTTC.